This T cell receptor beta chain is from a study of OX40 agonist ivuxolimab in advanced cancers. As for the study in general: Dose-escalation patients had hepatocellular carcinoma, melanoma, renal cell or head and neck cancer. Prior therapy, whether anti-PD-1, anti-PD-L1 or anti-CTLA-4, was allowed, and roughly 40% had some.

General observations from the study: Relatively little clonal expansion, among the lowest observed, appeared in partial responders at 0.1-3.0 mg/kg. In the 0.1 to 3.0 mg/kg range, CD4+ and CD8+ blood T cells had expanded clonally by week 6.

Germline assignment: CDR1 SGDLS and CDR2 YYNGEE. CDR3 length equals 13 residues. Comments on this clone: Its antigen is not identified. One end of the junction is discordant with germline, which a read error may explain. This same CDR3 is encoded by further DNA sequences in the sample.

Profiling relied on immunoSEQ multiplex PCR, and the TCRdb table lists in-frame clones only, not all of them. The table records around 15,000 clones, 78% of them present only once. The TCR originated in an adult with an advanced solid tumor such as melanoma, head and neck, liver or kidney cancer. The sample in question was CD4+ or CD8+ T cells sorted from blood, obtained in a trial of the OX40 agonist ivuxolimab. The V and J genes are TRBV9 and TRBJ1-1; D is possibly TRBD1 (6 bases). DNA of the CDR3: TGCGCCAGCAGCGTAGGGGGGGACACTGAAGCTTTCTTT. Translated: CASSVGGDTEAFF.